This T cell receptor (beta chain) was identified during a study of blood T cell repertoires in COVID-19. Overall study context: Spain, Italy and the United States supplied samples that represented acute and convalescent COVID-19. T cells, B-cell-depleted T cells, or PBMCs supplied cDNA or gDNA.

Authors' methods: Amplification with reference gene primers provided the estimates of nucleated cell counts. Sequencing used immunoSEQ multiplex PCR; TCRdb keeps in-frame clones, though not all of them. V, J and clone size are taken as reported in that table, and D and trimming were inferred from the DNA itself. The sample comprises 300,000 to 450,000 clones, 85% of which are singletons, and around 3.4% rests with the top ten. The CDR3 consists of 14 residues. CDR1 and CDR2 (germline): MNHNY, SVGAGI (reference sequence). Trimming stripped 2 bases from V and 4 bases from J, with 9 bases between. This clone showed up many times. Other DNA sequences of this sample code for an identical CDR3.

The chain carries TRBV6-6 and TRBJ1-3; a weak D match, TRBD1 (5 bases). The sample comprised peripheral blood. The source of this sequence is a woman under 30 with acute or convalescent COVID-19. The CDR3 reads CASSYGQGGNTIYF. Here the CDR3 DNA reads TGTGCCAGCAGTTACGGGCAGGGAGGAAACACCATATATTTT.